These T cell receptor beta chains were read from a single sample in a study of prognosis after radiotherapy for stage I lung cancer. MiXCR, applied by TCRdb to the multiplex PCR reads, yields one record per CDR3 protein. The repertoire has fewer than 14,000 distinct CDR3 sequences, approximately 53% of them found once; the top ten carry roughly 7%. Sequencing was performed on PBMCs, taken before or after stereotactic body radiation therapy (not recorded which). The receptors originated from a donor at least 50 years old with non-small cell lung cancer. The CDR3 runs from the conserved cysteine through the conserved F or W. D genes are given only for firm matches. The size entry is marked missing in some rows and otherwise reads once, few, many or a size class.

D,J,V,size,CDR3,DNA
TRBD1,TRBJ1-2,TRBV20-1,-,CSATRQGAAHYGYTF,TGCAGTGCGACGAGACAGGGGGCGGCCCACTATGGCTACACCTTC
-,TRBJ2-7,TRBV6-5,-,CASSYSSPQGIFYEQYF,TGTGCCAGCAGTTACTCGTCGCCTCAGGGGATTTTCTACGAGCAGTACTTC
TRBD1,TRBJ1-5,TRBV7-2,medium-sized,CASSPQTGTHQPQHF,TGTGCCAGCAGCCCCCAGACAGGGACCCATCAGCCCCAGCATTTT
-,TRBJ1-5,TRBV20-1,-,CSVRLGFNQPQHF,TGCAGTGTTCGGTTGGGGTTCAATCAGCCCCAGCATTTT
-,TRBJ2-1,TRBV19,-,CATSDSIYNEQFF,TGTGCCACCTCGGACAGTATTTACAATGAGCAGTTCTTC
TRBD1,TRBJ2-5,TRBV10-2,many,CASSRTGEYQETQYF,TGCGCCAGCAGTCGGACAGGCGAGTACCAAGAGACCCAGTACTTC
-,TRBJ1-5,TRBV7-2,medium-sized,CASSLSGGDQPQHF,TGTGCCAGCAGCTTGTCGGGGGGAGATCAGCCCCAGCATTTT
-,TRBJ1-5,TRBV19,medium-sized,CASSIGSAGYQPQHF,TGTGCCAGTAGTATAGGCTCGGCAGGTTATCAGCCCCAGCATTTT
TRBD1,TRBJ1-2,TRBV3-1,many,CASSRGQGNYGYTF,TGTGCCAGCAGCCGAGGACAGGGAAACTATGGCTACACCTTC
TRBD1,TRBJ2-7,TRBV19,-,CASSTGTGGPYEQYF,TGTGCCAGTAGTACCGGAACAGGGGGCCCCTACGAGCAGTACTTC
-,TRBJ1-1,TRBV19,-,CASTDRFTEAFF,TGTGCCAGTACAGATAGATTCACTGAAGCTTTCTTT
TRBD1,TRBJ2-5,TRBV6-1,-,CASSNRGIQETQYF,TGTGCCAGCAGCAACAGGGGTATCCAAGAGACCCAGTACTTC
-,TRBJ1-1,TRBV20-1,many,CSARPAGTTTEAFF,TGCAGTGCTAGACCGGCGGGGACTACCACTGAAGCTTTCTTT
-,TRBJ2-7,TRBV2,-,CASSEAGLFSYEQYF,TGTGCCAGCAGTGAAGCAGGACTATTCTCCTACGAGCAGTACTTC
-,TRBJ2-1,TRBV12-3/TRBV12-4,-,CASSLVNEQFF,TGTGCCAGCAGTTTAGTTAATGAGCAGTTCTTC
TRBD2,TRBJ2-1,TRBV7-3,medium-sized,CASSLTTGGLANEQFF,TGTGCCAGCAGCTTAACTACGGGAGGGTTGGCCAATGAGCAGTTCTTC
TRBD2,TRBJ2-1,TRBV4-3,medium-sized,CASSQDGLAGGSGNYNEQFF,TGTGCCAGCAGCCAAGATGGGCTAGCGGGAGGGTCAGGGAACTACAATGAGCAGTTCTTC
-,TRBJ2-1,TRBV20-1,medium-sized,CSASPFGNSPFYNEQFF,TGCAGTGCTAGCCCCTTTGGGAACAGCCCCTTCTACAATGAGCAGTTCTTC
TRBD1,TRBJ1-2,TRBV6-2/TRBV6-3,-,CAISISRTGRCYTF,TGTGCCATCAGTATTTCTCGGACAGGGAGATGCTACACCTTC
-,TRBJ2-5,TRBV6-5,-,CASSYSRDFLWETQYF,TGTGCCAGCAGTTACTCGCGCGACTTCCTTTGGGAGACCCAGTACTTC
-,TRBJ2-7,TRBV9,-,CASSLASQVYEQYF,TGTGCCAGCAGCTTAGCTTCCCAGGTATACGAGCAGTACTTC
-,TRBJ2-1,TRBV29-1,many,CSVARPANNEQFF,TGCAGCGTTGCCCGGCCGGCGAACAATGAGCAGTTCTTC
-,TRBJ2-3,TRBV3-1,medium-sized,CASSQFSSGTDTQYF,TGTGCCAGCAGCCAATTTAGTAGCGGCACAGATACGCAGTATTTT
TRBD2,TRBJ2-1,TRBV5-1,-,CASRLAGGGNEQFF,TGCGCCAGCAGACTAGCGGGAGGAGGCAATGAGCAGTTCTTC
-,TRBJ2-3,TRBV7-9,-,CASSYDSNTDTQYF,TGTGCCAGCAGCTACGACAGTAACACAGATACGCAGTATTTT
-,TRBJ1-2,TRBV12-3/TRBV12-4,-,CASSLALGIGYTF,TGTGCCAGCAGTTTAGCGTTGGGGATTGGCTACACCTTC
TRBD1,TRBJ1-1,TRBV7-9,medium-sized,CASSNDRESFEAFF,TGTGCCAGCAGCAATGACAGGGAGTCCTTTGAAGCTTTCTTT
-,TRBJ2-3,TRBV20-1,once,CSARDFGTDTQYF,TGCAGTGCTAGGGATTTCGGAACAGATACGCAGTATTTT
-,TRBJ2-2,TRBV30,-,CAWSVLWGLTGELFF,TGTGCCTGGAGTGTACTTTGGGGGCTCACCGGGGAGCTGTTTTTT
TRBD2,TRBJ2-7,TRBV10-3,-,CTISEPLGRAGGYEQYF,TGTACCATCAGTGAGCCACTGGGGCGAGCGGGAGGATACGAGCAGTACTTC
TRBD1,TRBJ2-3,TRBV5-1,medium-sized,CASSPGGQGLDTQYF,TGCGCCAGCAGCCCAGGGGGACAGGGATTAGATACGCAGTATTTT
-,TRBJ1-6,TRBV6-5,medium-sized,CASSYRTEHNSPLHF,TGTGCCAGCAGTTACCGGACAGAGCACAATTCACCCCTCCACTTT
TRBD2,TRBJ2-2,TRBV13,-,CASSLVPSGSDTGELFF,TGTGCCAGCAGCTTAGTCCCGAGCGGGAGCGACACCGGGGAGCTGTTTTTT
-,TRBJ2-1,TRBV28,medium-sized,CASSPLISNNEQFF,TGTGCCAGCAGCCCTCTAATTAGCAACAATGAGCAGTTCTTC
-,TRBJ2-7,TRBV11-2,-,CASSLDVFDSYEQYF,TGTGCCAGCAGCTTAGACGTGTTCGACTCCTACGAGCAGTACTTC
-,TRBJ1-2,TRBV20-1,-,CSASTGLENYGYTF,TGCAGTGCTAGCACCGGGTTGGAGAACTATGGCTACACCTTC
TRBD2,TRBJ2-3,TRBV28,-,CASIYEIVLAGDTQYF,TGTGCCAGCATCTATGAAATAGTACTAGCGGGAGATACGCAGTATTTT
TRBD1,TRBJ1-6,TRBV6-1,-,CASRQGQVLSPLHF,TGTGCCAGCAGACAGGGGCAGGTCCTTTCACCCCTCCACTTT
-,TRBJ2-7,TRBV5-1,few,CASSRAVSYEQYF,TGCGCCAGCAGTCGCGCCGTCTCCTACGAGCAGTACTTC
TRBD1,TRBJ1-6,TRBV6-1,-,CASSEAQGEGSPLHF,TGTGCCAGCAGTGAAGCACAGGGGGAAGGTTCACCCCTCCACTTT
TRBD2,TRBJ2-4,TRBV6-5,many,CASSYRGGAKNIQYF,TGTGCCAGCAGTTATCGGGGGGGGGCCAAAAACATTCAGTACTTC
TRBD1,TRBJ1-2,TRBV6-5,few,CASSYARTGGGYVYTF,TGTGCCAGCAGTTATGCGCGGACAGGGGGCGGCTATGTCTACACCTTC
-,TRBJ2-3,TRBV11-3,-,CASSLTSRGGTDTQYF,TGTGCCAGCAGCTTAACCTCAAGGGGTGGGACAGATACGCAGTATTTT
TRBD2,TRBJ2-7,TRBV20-1,medium-sized,CSAPTSGGYEQYF,TGCAGTGCGCCGACTAGCGGGGGCTACGAGCAGTACTTC
-,TRBJ1-2,TRBV27,medium-sized,CASSPRPYDGYTF,TGTGCCAGCAGTCCGCGCCCCTACGATGGCTACACCTTC
-,TRBJ2-6,TRBV9,-,CASSVLYGANVLTF,TGTGCCAGCAGCGTACTATATGGGGCCAACGTACTGACTTTC
-,TRBJ2-1,TRBV6-1,medium-sized,CASSEREWAPEQFF,TGTGCCAGCAGTGAAAGGGAATGGGCTCCAGAGCAGTTCTTC
-,TRBJ2-7,TRBV28,-,CASSLMDDQYF,TGTGCCAGCAGTTTGATGGATGATCAGTACTTC
TRBD1,TRBJ1-3,TRBV12-3/TRBV12-4,medium-sized,CASLPRQGGNTIYF,TGTGCCAGCCTCCCTAGACAGGGGGGAAACACCATATATTTT
-,TRBJ2-2,TRBV6-5,-,CASSYSTGFAGELFF,TGTGCCAGCAGTTACTCTACAGGGTTTGCCGGGGAGCTGTTTTTT
-,TRBJ2-3,TRBV29-1,once,CSADSGSTDTQYF,TGCAGCGCTGACAGCGGTAGCACAGATACGCAGTATTTT
-,TRBJ1-1,TRBV15,-,CATSRAFGAMNTEAFF,TGTGCCACCAGCAGAGCATTCGGGGCCATGAACACTGAAGCTTTCTTT
TRBD1,TRBJ2-5,TRBV24-1,many,CATSESGTGFRETQYF,TGTGCCACCAGTGAGTCCGGGACAGGGTTTAGAGAGACCCAGTACTTC
TRBD1,TRBJ2-7,TRBV20-1,medium-sized,CSAAGTGGISYEQYF,TGCAGTGCCGCCGGGACAGGGGGGATCTCCTACGAGCAGTACTTC
TRBD2,TRBJ2-5,TRBV7-3,many,CASSLMAGGLETQYF,TGTGCCAGCAGCTTAATGGCGGGAGGTTTGGAGACCCAGTACTTC
TRBD1,TRBJ1-5,TRBV20-1,medium-sized,CSAGTGVYSNQPQHF,TGCAGTGCAGGGACAGGGGTTTATAGCAATCAGCCCCAGCATTTT
-,TRBJ2-5,TRBV30,few,CAWSGDEKQETQYF,TGTGCCTGGAGCGGGGACGAGAAGCAAGAGACCCAGTACTTC